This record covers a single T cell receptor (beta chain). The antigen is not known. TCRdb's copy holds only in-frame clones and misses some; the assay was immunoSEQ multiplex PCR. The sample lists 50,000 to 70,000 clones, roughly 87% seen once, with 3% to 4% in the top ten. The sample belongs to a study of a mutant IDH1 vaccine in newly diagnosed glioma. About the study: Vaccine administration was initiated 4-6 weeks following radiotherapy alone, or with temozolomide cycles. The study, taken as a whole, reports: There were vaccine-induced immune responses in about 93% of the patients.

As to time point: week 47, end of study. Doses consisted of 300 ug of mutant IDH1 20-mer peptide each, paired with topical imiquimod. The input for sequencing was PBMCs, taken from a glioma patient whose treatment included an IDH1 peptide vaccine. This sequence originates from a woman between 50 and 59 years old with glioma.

The CDR3 region is CASSFKQTGGTEAFF. The CDR3 nucleotides are TGCGCCAGCAGCTTCAAACAAACTGGGGGCACTGAAGCTTTCTTT. The rearrangement joins TRBV5-1 to TRBJ1-1; D may be TRBD1 (5 bases). Germline V CDR1 and CDR2: SGHRS, YFSETQ. This CDR3 is built from 15 residues. The V end lost 2 bases, the J end lost 4 bases, and 15 bases lay between the germline ends. Combining the CDR3 with reference TRBV5-1 and TRBJ1-1 gives the whole variable domain KAGVTQTPRYLIKTRGQQVTLSCSPISGHRSVSWYQQTPGQGLQFLFEYFSETQRNKGNFPGRFSGRQFSNSRSEMNVSTLELGDSALYLCASSFKQTGGTEAFFGQGTRLTVV.